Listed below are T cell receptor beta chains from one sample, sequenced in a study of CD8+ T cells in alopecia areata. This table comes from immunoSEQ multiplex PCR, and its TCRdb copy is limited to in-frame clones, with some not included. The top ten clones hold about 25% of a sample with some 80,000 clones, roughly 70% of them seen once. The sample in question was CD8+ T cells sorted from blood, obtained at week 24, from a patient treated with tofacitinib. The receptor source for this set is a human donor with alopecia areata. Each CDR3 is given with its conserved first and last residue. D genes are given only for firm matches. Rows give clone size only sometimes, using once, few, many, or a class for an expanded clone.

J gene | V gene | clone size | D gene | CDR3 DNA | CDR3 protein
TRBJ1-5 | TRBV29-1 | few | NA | TGCAGCGTTATAGAGGTCGGAGCCCAGCATTTT | CSVIEVGAQHF
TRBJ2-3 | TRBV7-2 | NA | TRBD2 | TGTGCCAGCAGGTATAGCGGGGCTAGCACAGATACGCAGTATTTT | CASRYSGASTDTQYF
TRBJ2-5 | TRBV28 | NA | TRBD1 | TGTGCCAGCAGTCGTATTATGGACAGGGGATGGGAGACCCAGTACTTC | CASSRIMDRGWETQYF
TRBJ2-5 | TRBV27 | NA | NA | TGTGCCAGCAGTCCCTATAGCGGTGAAGAGACCCAGTACTTC | CASSPYSGEETQYF
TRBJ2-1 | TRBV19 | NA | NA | TGTGCCAGTACCTACCACAATGAGCAGTTCTTC | CASTYHNEQFF
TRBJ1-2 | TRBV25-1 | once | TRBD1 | TGTGCCAGCAGTGATCGAGGGACAGGGTTGGATGGCTACACCTTC | CASSDRGTGLDGYTF
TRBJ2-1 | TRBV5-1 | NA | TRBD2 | TGCGCCAGCAGCTTGTCGGGGCTAGCGGGGGATGAGCAGTTCTTC | CASSLSGLAGDEQFF
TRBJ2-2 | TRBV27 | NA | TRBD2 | TGTGCCAGCAATAGAGTTGGGACTAGCGGGAGCACCGGGGAGCTGTTTTTT | CASNRVGTSGSTGELFF
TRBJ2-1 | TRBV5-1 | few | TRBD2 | TGCGCCAGCAGCTTGGGACTAGCGGGATCCTACAATGAGCAGTTCTTC | CASSLGLAGSYNEQFF
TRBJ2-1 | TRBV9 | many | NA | TGTGCCAGCAGCGTAGGAGGGTCCTACAATGAGCAGTTCTTC | CASSVGGSYNEQFF
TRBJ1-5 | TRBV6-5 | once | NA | TGTGCCAGCGGAGTTGGGGGTAGCGATCAGCCCCAGCATTTT | CASGVGGSDQPQHF
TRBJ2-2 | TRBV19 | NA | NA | TGTGCCAGTAGCCCATTGACAGGCTATACCGGGGAGCTGTTTTTT | CASSPLTGYTGELFF
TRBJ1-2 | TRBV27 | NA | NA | TGTGCCAGCAGTGAAGGGCCAGGGTATGGCTACACCTTC | CASSEGPGYGYTF
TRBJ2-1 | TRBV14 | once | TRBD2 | TGTGCCAGCAGCCAGCGGGGGTTTGGAAATGAGCAGTTCTTC | CASSQRGFGNEQFF
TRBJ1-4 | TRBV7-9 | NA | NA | TGTGCCAGCAGCTTAGGTGCGGATGAAAAACTGTTTTTT | CASSLGADEKLFF
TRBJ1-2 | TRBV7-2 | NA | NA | TGTGCCAGCAGGGCGTTAGGTGGCCCATATGGCTACACCTTC | CASRALGGPYGYTF
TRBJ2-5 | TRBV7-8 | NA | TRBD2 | TGTGCCAGCAGCTCCCCTGGACTAGCCGAAGAGACCCAGTACTTC | CASSSPGLAEETQYF
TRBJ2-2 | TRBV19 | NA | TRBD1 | TGTGCCAGTAGTTCTACAGGGGGCATATATACCGGGGAGCTGTTTTTT | CASSSTGGIYTGELFF
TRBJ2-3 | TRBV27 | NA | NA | TGTGCCAGCACCTTGCGGGGGGGGACAGGGAACACAGATACGCAGTATTTT | CASTLRGGTGNTDTQYF
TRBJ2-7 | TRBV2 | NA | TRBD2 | TGTGCCAGCAGTGAAGCGGCTAGCGGGGGGAACGAGCAGTACTTC | CASSEAASGGNEQYF
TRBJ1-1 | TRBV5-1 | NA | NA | TGCGCCAGCAGCTTGGCCCGCACTAAGAACACTGAAGCTTTCTTT | CASSLARTKNTEAFF
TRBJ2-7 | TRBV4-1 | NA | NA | TGCGCCAGCAGCCCCGAGGGCTCTCCCGGCGAGCAGTACTTC | CASSPEGSPGEQYF
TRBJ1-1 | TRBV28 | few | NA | TGTGCCAGCAGTGCGTGGAGCACTGAAGCTTTCTTT | CASSAWSTEAFF
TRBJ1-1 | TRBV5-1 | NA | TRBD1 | TGCGCCAGCAGCGACTCCCGGGACAGTTCCACTGAAGCTTTCTTT | CASSDSRDSSTEAFF
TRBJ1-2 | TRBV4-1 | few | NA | TGCGCCAGCAGCCAAGATCACACCTCGAGGGGCTATGGCTACACCTTC | CASSQDHTSRGYGYTF
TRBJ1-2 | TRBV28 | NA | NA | TGTGCCAGCAGTTTAAGGGGGGCTTATTATGGCTACACCTTC | CASSLRGAYYGYTF
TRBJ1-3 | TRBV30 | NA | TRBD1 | TGTGCCTGGTGGAGAGGAGGTCAGGGGGCCCTCTCTGGAAACACCATATATTTT | CAWWRGGQGALSGNTIYF
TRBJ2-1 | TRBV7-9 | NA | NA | TGTGCCAGCACTCTCTCCGCGCGCCGCTCCTACAATGAGCAGTTCTTC | CASTLSARRSYNEQFF
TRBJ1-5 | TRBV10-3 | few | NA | TGTGCCATCTTTTCACAGGCATACAATCAGCCCCAGCATTTT | CAIFSQAYNQPQHF
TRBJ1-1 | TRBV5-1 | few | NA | TGCGCCAGCAGCGGAGGGGGTACTGAAGCTTTCTTT | CASSGGGTEAFF
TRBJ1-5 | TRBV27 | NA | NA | TGTGCCAGCAGTCCCCCCAATCAGCCCCAGCATTTT | CASSPPNQPQHF
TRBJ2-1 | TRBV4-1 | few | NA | TGCGCCAGCAGCCAAGGTTCTAGCCTAAATGAGCAGTTCTTC | CASSQGSSLNEQFF
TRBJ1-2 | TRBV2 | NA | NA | TGTGCCAGCAGTGAAGATCAGGATAACTATGGCTACACCTTC | CASSEDQDNYGYTF
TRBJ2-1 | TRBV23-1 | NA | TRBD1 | TGCGCCAGCAGTCAATTTGCAGGGGGAAGTAATGAGCAGTTCTTC | CASSQFAGGSNEQFF
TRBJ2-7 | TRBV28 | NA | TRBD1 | TGTGCCAGCAGTTTTGTGACAGGGGGCTACGAGCAGTACTTC | CASSFVTGGYEQYF
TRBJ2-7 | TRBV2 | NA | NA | TGTGCCAGCAGTGGGGCCTACGAGCAGTACTTC | CASSGAYEQYF
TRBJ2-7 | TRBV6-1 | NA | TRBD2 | TGTGCCAGCAGTGATCTAGCGGGAGGGAGCGAGCAGTACTTC | CASSDLAGGSEQYF
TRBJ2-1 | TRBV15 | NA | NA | TGTGCCACCAGCAGAGGGGGGTTTAGCGAGCAGTTCTTC | CATSRGGFSEQFF
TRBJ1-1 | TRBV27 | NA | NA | TGTGCCAGCAGTTTGCAGAACACTGAAGCTTTCTTT | CASSLQNTEAFF
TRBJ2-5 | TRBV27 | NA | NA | TGTGCCAGCAGTTTGCAGCTTTGGGAGACCCAGTACTTC | CASSLQLWETQYF
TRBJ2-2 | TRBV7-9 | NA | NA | TGTGCCAGCAGCTTAGAGACCGGGGAGCTGTTTTTT | CASSLETGELFF
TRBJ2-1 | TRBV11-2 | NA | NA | TGTGCCAGCAGCTCCGGGTTAGTGCCATACAATGAGCAGTTCTTC | CASSSGLVPYNEQFF
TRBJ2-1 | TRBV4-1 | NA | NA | TGCGCCAGCAGCCAAGAACAAGGGGGTGAGCAGTTCTTC | CASSQEQGGEQFF
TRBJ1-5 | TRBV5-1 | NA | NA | TGCGCCAGCAGCCCGGAACCTACTCAGCCCCAGCATTTT | CASSPEPTQPQHF